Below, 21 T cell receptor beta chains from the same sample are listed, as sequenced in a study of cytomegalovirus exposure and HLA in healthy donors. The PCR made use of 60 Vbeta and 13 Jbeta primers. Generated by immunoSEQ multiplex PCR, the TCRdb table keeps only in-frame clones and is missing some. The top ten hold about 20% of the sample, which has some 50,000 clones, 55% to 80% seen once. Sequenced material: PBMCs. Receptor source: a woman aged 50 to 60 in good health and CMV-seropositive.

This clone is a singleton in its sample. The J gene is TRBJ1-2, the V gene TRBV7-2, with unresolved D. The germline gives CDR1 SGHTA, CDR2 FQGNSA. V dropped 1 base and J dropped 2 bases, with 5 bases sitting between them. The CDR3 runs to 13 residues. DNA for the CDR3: TGTGCCAGCAGCTTAGGCAGGAACTATGGCTACACCTTC. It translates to CASSLGRNYGYTF.

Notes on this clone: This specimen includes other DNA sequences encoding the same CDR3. The CDR3 nucleotides are TGTGCCAGCAGGAAAACAGGGGGTGGCAATCAGCCCCAGCATTTT. It is translated as CASRKTGGGNQPQHF. The chain links TRBV28 to TRBJ1-5; 8 bases agree with TRBD1. The V and J ends lost 6 bases and 2 bases, in that order; junction bases with no gene match: 6. In germline, CDR1 is MDHEN, CDR2 SYDVKM. The CDR3 length is 15 residues.

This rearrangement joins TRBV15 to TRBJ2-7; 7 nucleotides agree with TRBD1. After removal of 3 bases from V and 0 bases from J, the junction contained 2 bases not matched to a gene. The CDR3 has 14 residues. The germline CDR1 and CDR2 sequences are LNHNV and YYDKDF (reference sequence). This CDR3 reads CATSSRDSSYEQYF. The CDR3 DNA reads TGTGCCACCAGCAGCAGGGACAGCTCCTACGAGCAGTACTTC.

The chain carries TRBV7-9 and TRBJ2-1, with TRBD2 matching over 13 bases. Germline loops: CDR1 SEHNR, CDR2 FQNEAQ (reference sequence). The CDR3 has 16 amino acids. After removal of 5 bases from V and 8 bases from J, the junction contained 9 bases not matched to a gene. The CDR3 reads CASSAGLAGVKDEQFF. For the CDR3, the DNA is TGTGCCAGCAGCGCAGGACTAGCGGGAGTAAAGGATGAGCAGTTCTTC.

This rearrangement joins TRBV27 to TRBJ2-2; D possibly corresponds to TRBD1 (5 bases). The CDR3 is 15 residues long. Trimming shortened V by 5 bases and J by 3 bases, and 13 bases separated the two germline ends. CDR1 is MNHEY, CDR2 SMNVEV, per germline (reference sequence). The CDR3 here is CASSPGHWDTGELFF. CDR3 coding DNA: TGTGCCAGCAGTCCCGGACACTGGGACACCGGGGAGCTGTTTTTT.

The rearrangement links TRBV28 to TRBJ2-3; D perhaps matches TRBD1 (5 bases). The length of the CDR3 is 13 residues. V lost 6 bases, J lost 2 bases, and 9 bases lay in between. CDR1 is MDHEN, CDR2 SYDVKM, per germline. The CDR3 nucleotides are TGTGCCAGCAGAGGGGCGACCACAGATACGCAGTATTTT. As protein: CASRGATTDTQYF.

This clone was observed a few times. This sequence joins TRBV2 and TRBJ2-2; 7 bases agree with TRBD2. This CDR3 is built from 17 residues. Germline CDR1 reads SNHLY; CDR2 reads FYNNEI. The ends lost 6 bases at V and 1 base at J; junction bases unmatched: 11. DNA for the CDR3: TGTGCCAGCAGGAATACGGCGGGGGTCATGAACACCGGGGAGCTGTTTTTT. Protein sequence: CASRNTAGVMNTGELFF.

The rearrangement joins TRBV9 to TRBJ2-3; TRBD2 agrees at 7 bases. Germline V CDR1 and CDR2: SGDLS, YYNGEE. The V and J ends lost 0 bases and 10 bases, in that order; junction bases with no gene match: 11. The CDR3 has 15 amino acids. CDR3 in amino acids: CASSVDNLRGGAQYF. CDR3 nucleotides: TGTGCCAGCAGCGTAGACAACCTACGTGGGGGGGCGCAGTATTTT.

The CDR3 loop is CASSYDSWSGAEQYF. CDR3 in DNA: TGTGCCAGCAGTTACGACAGTTGGAGCGGGGCAGAGCAGTACTTC. V and J are TRBV6-5 and TRBJ2-7; 7 bases are a match to TRBD2. The CDR3 is made up of 15 amino acids. The germline CDR1 and CDR2 sequences are MNHEY and SVGAGI. V was clipped by 2 bases and J by 7 bases; unmatched bases: 11.

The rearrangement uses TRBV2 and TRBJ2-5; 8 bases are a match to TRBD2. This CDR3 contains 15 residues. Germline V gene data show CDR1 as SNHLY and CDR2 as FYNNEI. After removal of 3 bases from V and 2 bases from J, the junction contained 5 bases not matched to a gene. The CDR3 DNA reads TGTGCCAGCAGTGACGGTAGCGGGATGCAAGAGACCCAGTACTTC. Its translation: CASSDGSGMQETQYF.

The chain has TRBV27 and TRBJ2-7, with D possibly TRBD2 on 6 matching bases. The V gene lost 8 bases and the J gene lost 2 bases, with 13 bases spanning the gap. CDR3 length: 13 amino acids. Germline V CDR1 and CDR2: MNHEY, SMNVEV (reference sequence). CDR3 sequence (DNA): TGTGCCAGCGGTAAACGGAGGGCCTACGAGCAGTACTTC. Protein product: CASGKRRAYEQYF.

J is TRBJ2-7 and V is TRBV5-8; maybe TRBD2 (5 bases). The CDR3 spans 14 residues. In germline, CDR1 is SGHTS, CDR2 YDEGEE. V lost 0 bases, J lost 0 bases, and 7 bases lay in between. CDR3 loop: CASSLGGASYEQYF. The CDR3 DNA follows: TGTGCCAGCAGCTTGGGGGGAGCCTCCTACGAGCAGTACTTC.

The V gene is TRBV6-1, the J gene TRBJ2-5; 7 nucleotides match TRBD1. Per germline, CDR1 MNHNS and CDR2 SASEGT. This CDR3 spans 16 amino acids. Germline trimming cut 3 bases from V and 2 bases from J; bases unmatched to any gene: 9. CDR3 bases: TGTGCCAGCAGTGACTGGACAGGCAACTTACAAGAGACCCAGTACTTC. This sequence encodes CASSDWTGNLQETQYF.

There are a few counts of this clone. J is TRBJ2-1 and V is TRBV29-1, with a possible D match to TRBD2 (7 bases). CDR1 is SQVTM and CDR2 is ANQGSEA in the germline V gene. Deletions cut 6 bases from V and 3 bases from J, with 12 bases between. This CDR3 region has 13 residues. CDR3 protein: CSVGGRDYNEQFF. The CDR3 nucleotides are TGCAGCGTCGGGGGGCGGGACTACAATGAGCAGTTCTTC.

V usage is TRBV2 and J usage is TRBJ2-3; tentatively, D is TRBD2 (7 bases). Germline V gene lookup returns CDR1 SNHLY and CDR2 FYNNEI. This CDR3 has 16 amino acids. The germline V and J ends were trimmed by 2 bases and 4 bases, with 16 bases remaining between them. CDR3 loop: CASSESEGGGADTQYF. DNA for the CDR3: TGTGCCAGCAGTGAATCGGAAGGGGGGGGTGCAGATACGCAGTATTTT.

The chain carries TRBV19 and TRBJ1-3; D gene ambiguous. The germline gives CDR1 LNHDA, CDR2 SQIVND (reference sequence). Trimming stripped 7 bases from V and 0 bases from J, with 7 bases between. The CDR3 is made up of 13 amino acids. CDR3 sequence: CASKDFSGNTIYF. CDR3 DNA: TGTGCCAGTAAGGACTTCTCTGGAAACACCATATATTTT.

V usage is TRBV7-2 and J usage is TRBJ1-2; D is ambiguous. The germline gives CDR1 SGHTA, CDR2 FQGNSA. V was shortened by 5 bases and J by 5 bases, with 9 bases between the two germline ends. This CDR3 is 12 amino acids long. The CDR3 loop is CASSPSRYGYTF. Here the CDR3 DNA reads TGTGCCAGCAGCCCTAGTCGGTATGGCTACACCTTC.

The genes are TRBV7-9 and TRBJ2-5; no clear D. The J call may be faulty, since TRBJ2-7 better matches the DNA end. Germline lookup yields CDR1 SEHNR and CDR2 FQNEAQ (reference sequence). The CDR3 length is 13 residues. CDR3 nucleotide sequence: TGTGCCAGCAGCTTAGGGGCCGACTACGAGCAGTACTTC. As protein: CASSLGADYEQYF.

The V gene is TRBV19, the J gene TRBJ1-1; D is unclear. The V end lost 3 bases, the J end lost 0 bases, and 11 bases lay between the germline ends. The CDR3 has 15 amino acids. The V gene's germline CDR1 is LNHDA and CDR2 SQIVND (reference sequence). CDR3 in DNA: TGTGCCAGTAGTATGACCGGCGGCCTGAACACTGAAGCTTTCTTT. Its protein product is CASSMTGGLNTEAFF.

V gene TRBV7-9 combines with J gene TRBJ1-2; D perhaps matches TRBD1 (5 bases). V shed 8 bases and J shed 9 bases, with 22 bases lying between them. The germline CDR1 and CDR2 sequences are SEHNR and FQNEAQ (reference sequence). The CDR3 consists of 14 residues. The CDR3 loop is CASSSAGTNNRYTF. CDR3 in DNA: TGTGCCAGCTCCTCCGCAGGGACTAATAATCGCTACACCTTC.

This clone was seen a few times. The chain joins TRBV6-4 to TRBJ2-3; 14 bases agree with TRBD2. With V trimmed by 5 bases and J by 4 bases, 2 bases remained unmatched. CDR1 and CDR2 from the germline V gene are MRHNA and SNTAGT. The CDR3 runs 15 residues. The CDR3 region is CASSPTSGGADTQYF. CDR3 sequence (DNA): TGTGCCAGCAGTCCGACTAGCGGGGGGGCAGATACGCAGTATTTT.